The T cell receptor beta chain described here comes from a study of cytomegalovirus exposure and HLA in healthy donors. Study conclusions and caveats: The listing of roughly 160 TCR beta chains classed them as cytomegalovirus-associated.

This clone was recorded only once. Its antigen is currently unknown. The primer mix had 60 Vbeta and 13 Jbeta primers. Assay: immunoSEQ multiplex PCR; the TCRdb copy retains only in-frame clones and omits some. Of about 180,000 clones in the sample, roughly 70% were seen once. This CDR3 has 15 amino acids. Germline CDR1 and CDR2: MNHEY and SVGAGI. The V end lost 1 base, the J end lost 3 bases, and 13 bases lay between the germline ends. The sequence was collected from a male donor in good health and CMV-seronegative. The rearrangement joins TRBV6-5 to TRBJ2-7; weak D call: TRBD2 (6 bases). The sample consisted of PBMCs. The CDR3 sequence: CASSYWSGEGYEQYF. Written as DNA, the CDR3 is TGTGCCAGCAGTTACTGGTCGGGAGAAGGCTACGAGCAGTACTTC.